One and the same sample provided the 12 T cell receptor beta chains below, sequenced in a study of T cell repertoires in cytomegalovirus infection. These TCRs are of unknown antigen specificity. TCRdb ran MiXCR on the reads and lists one entry per CDR3 protein. The sample includes around 430,000 distinct CDR3 sequences, under 45% of them seen just once. The sequencing used cultured PBMCs, collected from culture after CMV antigen stimulation. The origin of the receptors is a human donor in good health (CMV status not recorded). Some clones in this sample may be carry-over from other donors' samples.

J is TRBJ1-1 and V is TRBV2; the D gene is possibly TRBD1 (6 bases). This CDR3 region has 16 residues. V was trimmed by 6 bases and J by 0 bases, leaving 17 bases between them. Germline V CDR1 and CDR2: SNHLY, FYNNEI. Here the CDR3 reads CASSQPRGALNTEAFF. The CDR3 region has the DNA TGTGCCAGCAGCCAACCCAGGGGCGCCTTGAACACTGAAGCTTTCTTT.

This clonotype was counted at least ten times. This CDR3 reads CASSLGASYSDTQYF. For the CDR3, the DNA is TGTGCCAGCAGCTTAGGGGCAAGTTATTCAGATACGCAGTATTTT. The J gene is TRBJ2-3, the V gene TRBV7-8; D is unresolved. CDR3 length: 15 residues. Looked up from germline, CDR1 is SGHVS and CDR2 is FQNEAQ. V gave up 1 base and J gave up 4 bases, with 12 bases separating them.

This clonotype came up a few times. This sequence joins TRBV7-6 and TRBJ2-3; 9 nucleotides match TRBD1. Germline lookup yields CDR1 SGHVS and CDR2 FNYEAQ. The CDR3 extends over 19 amino acids. Trimming removed 5 bases from V and 1 base from J; junction bases left unmatched: 16. CDR3 DNA sequence: TGTGCCAGCAGCCATAAAAAGAAACTACAGGGGGCTGGCACAGATACGCAGTATTTT. Protein: CASSHKKKLQGAGTDTQYF.

Only a few counts were recorded for this clonotype. This rearrangement joins TRBV7-8 to TRBJ1-5; 9 bases agree with TRBD1. CDR1 is SGHVS and CDR2 is FQNEAQ in the germline V gene. V lost 2 bases to trimming and J lost 4 bases; unmatched junction nucleotides: 6. CDR3 length: 16 amino acids. The CDR3 sequence is CASSLMTGGNNQPQHF. CDR3 nucleotides: TGTGCCAGCAGCTTAATGACAGGGGGGAATAATCAGCCCCAGCATTTT. The full variable domain, in which reference TRBV7-8 and TRBJ1-5 provide the parts outside the CDR3, is GAGVSQSPRYKVAKRGQDVALRCDPISGHVSLFWYQQALGQGPEFLTYFQNEAQLDKSGLPSDRFFAERPEGSVSTLKIQRTQQEDSAVYLCASSLMTGGNNQPQHFGDGTRLSIL.

In its sample, this clonotype was seen many times. The chain joins TRBV7-2 to TRBJ1-5; 10 positions match TRBD1. The CDR3 runs 16 residues. The V segment lost 5 bases and the J segment 4 bases; nucleotides outside the gene matches: 8. CDR1 is SGHTA and CDR2 is FQGNSA in the germline V gene. The CDR3 DNA is TGTGCCAGCAGCCGTTGGGGGACAGGGGCTAATCAGCCCCAGCATTTT. Residues: CASSRWGTGANQPQHF.

The sample holds a few counts of this clonotype. The genes are TRBV20-1 and TRBJ2-5, with D hard to call. The V end lost 2 bases, the J end lost 0 bases, and 16 bases lay between the germline ends. CDR3 length equals 16 residues. Germline lookup yields CDR1 DFQATT and CDR2 SNEGSKA (reference sequence). The CDR3 protein is CSARPTLDTYQETQYF. In DNA, the CDR3 is TGCAGTGCTAGACCCACTCTTGACACGTACCAAGAGACCCAGTACTTC.

This clonotype appeared a few times. The chain uses TRBV4-1 and TRBJ1-5, with 9 bases identical to TRBD1. CDR3 length: 16 residues. Unmatched junction bases numbered 6, after V lost 1 base and J lost 5 bases. Germline CDR1 reads MGHRA; CDR2 reads YSYEKL. This CDR3 reads CASSQGRQGGYQPQHF. CDR3 in DNA: TGCGCCAGCAGCCAAGGACGACAGGGGGGTTATCAGCCCCAGCATTTT.

This clonotype was seen only a few times. This chain joins TRBV7-2 and TRBJ1-4; TRBD1 might be the D (6 bases). The CDR3 sequence is 14 residues long. Trimming pared 1 base from V and 7 bases from J, leaving 10 bases between. The germline CDR1 and CDR2 sequences are SGHTA and FQGNSA. In DNA, the CDR3 is TGTGCCAGCAGCTTAGACGGGGGCAGTGAAAAACTGTTTTTT. It yields the protein CASSLDGGSEKLFF.

J is TRBJ2-2 and V is TRBV7-2; tentatively, D is TRBD2 (6 bases). The V end was cut by 6 bases, the J end by 2 bases, with 10 bases between. Looked up from germline, CDR1 is SGHTA and CDR2 is FQGNSA. The length of the CDR3 is 14 residues. The CDR3 bases are TGTGCCAGCAGGGTAGCGGTAAACACCGGGGAGCTGTTTTTT. Protein: CASRVAVNTGELFF. Full variable domain (rest looked up from reference TRBV7-2 and TRBJ2-2): GAGVSQSPSNKVTEKGKDVELRCDPISGHTALYWYRQSLGQGLEFLIYFQGNSAPDKSGLPSDRFSAERTGGSVSTLTIQRTQQEDSAVYLCASRVAVNTGELFFGEGSRLTVL.

The rearrangement links TRBV7-9 to TRBJ1-2; 9 nucleotides align to TRBD1. The CDR3 is 13 amino acids. In germline, CDR1 is SEHNR, CDR2 FQNEAQ (reference sequence). With 7 bases clipped from V and 8 bases from J, the junction kept 8 bases outside the gene matches. CDR3 loop: CASNPGDRDGYTF. CDR3 bases: TGTGCCAGCAACCCCGGGGACAGGGACGGCTACACCTTC.

The chain couples TRBV27 to TRBJ1-1; no reliable D call. Looked up from germline, CDR1 is MNHEY and CDR2 is SMNVEV (reference sequence). V lost 4 bases and J lost 1, with 7 bases in between. This CDR3 contains 13 residues. For the CDR3, the DNA is TGTGCCAGCAGTTCGTGGAGGAACACTGAAGCTTTCTTT. As protein: CASSSWRNTEAFF.

V and J are TRBV6-5 and TRBJ2-3, with 10 positions matching TRBD1. V gave up 4 bases and J gave up 5 bases; unmatched junction bases: 9. This CDR3 has 16 residues. The germline gives CDR1 MNHEY, CDR2 SVGAGI. In DNA, the CDR3 is TGTGCCAGCAGTTCTTCCCCTGGGACAGGGGTAGATACGCAGTATTTT. Its translation is CASSSSPGTGVDTQYF.